A single sample gave rise to the 4 T cell receptor beta chains below, sequenced in a study of OX40 agonist ivuxolimab in advanced cancers. Some clones are missing from TCRdb's copy, which holds only in-frame ones; the method was immunoSEQ multiplex PCR. The table lists roughly 48,000 clones, approximately 79% of them singletons. Sequenced material: CD4+ or CD8+ T cells sorted from blood, taken in a trial of the OX40 agonist ivuxolimab. These receptors were collected from an adult with an advanced solid tumor such as melanoma, head and neck, liver or kidney cancer.

This clone was picked up one time. CDR3 sequence: CASSLGGEQYF. The CDR3 DNA reads as TGTGCCAGCAGCCTGGGAGGCGAGCAGTACTTC. The chain recombines TRBV6-5 with TRBJ2-7; possible D gene TRBD2, 6 bases. The V gene lost 6 bases and the J gene lost 6 bases, with 9 bases spanning the gap. This CDR3 is 11 amino acids long. Germline V gene data show CDR1 as MNHEY and CDR2 as SVGAGI.

The rearrangement joins TRBV7-2 to TRBJ2-7, with a possible D match to TRBD2 (6 bases). This CDR3 contains 15 residues. The germline V gene has CDR1 SGHTA and CDR2 FQGNSA. The germline V and J ends were trimmed by 0 bases and 0 bases, with 9 bases remaining between them. For the CDR3, the DNA is TGTGCCAGCAGCTTAGCTAGCGGAAGCTCCTACGAGCAGTACTTC. Translating gives CASSLASGSSYEQYF.

The CDR3 here is CARVCGQRARAYEQYF. CDR3 bases: TGTGCCAGGGTTTGTGGGCAAAGAGCGAGGGCCTACGAGCAGTACTTC. This rearrangement joins TRBV27 to TRBJ2-7, with D perhaps matching TRBD2 (5 bases). The CDR3 spans 16 residues. The germline gives CDR1 MNHEY, CDR2 SMNVEV (reference sequence). Trimming left V 9 bases short and J 2 bases short, with 23 bases between.

The rearrangement links TRBV29-1 to TRBJ2-5; 9 bases are shared with TRBD1. Per germline, CDR1 SQVTM and CDR2 ANQGSEA. V shed 1 base, J shed 2 bases, and the junction held 14 bases outside the gene matches. The CDR3 extends over 18 amino acids. The CDR3 is CSVEGHITGTGRQETQYF. The CDR3 region has the DNA TGCAGCGTTGAAGGGCATATCACCGGGACAGGGAGACAAGAGACCCAGTACTTC.